Given below is one TCR beta chain in context. Its specificity is not known. This CDR3 spans 16 amino acids. V was pared by 0 bases and J by 10 bases, with 4 bases of the junction left unmatched. CDR1 is LGHNA and CDR2 is YSLEER in the germline V gene. The sample originates from a study of T-cell memory formation after mild COVID-19. Employing constant-segment primers, 5'RACE generated TCR alpha and TCR beta cDNA libraries bearing sample barcodes and UMIs. TCRdb re-analysed the 5' RACE reads in MiXCR, keeping a single row per CDR3 protein. This table holds around 390,000 distinct CDR3 sequences, about a sixth found once. Notes on the study in general: Shrinking CD4+ clones resided mostly in CM and EM, and CD8+ ones in EMRA.

V gene TRBV4-3 combines with J gene TRBJ1-6, with 12 bases fitting TRBD1. Sequencing used PBMCs or a T cell subset sorted from them (not recorded which). This TCR was recovered from a man aged 18-30 years who had mild COVID-19 (a few samples of this study predate the infection). Cell type and time point are not known. CDR3 coding DNA: TGCGCCAGCAGCCAAGAAATGGGACAGGGGGCATCACCCCTCCACTTT. This encodes CASSQEMGQGASPLHF.